This is a list of T cell receptor beta chains from one sample in a study of cytomegalovirus exposure and HLA in healthy donors. The repertoire was sequenced with immunoSEQ multiplex PCR; TCRdb's copy has only in-frame clones and lacks some. This table has over 150,000 clones, approximately 77% appearing once. The material sequenced was PBMCs. The receptors stem from a man between 18 and 35 years old in good health and CMV-seronegative. CDR3s include the opening cysteine and the closing phenylalanine or tryptophan. A D gene is named only where the DNA matches it firmly. The size field is filled for only some rows; it gives once, few, many or a size class.

D | size | J | V | CDR3 | DNA
. | . | TRBJ2-7 | TRBV4-3 | CASSQAYRARNEQYF | TGCGCCAGCAGCCAAGCCTACAGGGCTCGGAACGAGCAGTACTTC
. | few | TRBJ2-1 | TRBV19 | CASSIAYAGLSEQFF | TGTGCCAGTAGTATAGCCTATGCGGGACTGAGTGAGCAGTTCTTC
. | . | TRBJ2-7 | TRBV27 | CASSSPGAPHYEQYF | TGTGCCAGCAGTTCACCTGGAGCACCCCACTACGAGCAGTACTTC
TRBD2 | . | TRBJ2-7 | TRBV6-5 | CASSYEASGAYEQYF | TGTGCCAGCAGTTACGAGGCTAGCGGGGCCTACGAGCAGTACTTC
TRBD1 | . | TRBJ2-2 | TRBV18 | CASSPRTGPNTGELFF | TGTGCCAGCTCACCGAGGACAGGGCCAAACACCGGGGAGCTGTTTTTT
. | . | TRBJ1-5 | TRBV16 | CASSQTPSTRGVEPQHF | TGTGCCAGCAGCCAGACCCCCTCAACCCGAGGAGTAGAGCCCCAGCATTTT
. | few | TRBJ1-2 | TRBV10-2 | CASSETDSGYTF | TGCGCCAGCAGTGAGACGGACAGCGGCTACACCTTC
TRBD1 | . | TRBJ1-2 | TRBV28 | CASSLLSPRTGYGYTF | TGTGCCAGCAGTTTATTATCCCCCCGGACAGGGTATGGCTACACCTTC
. | . | TRBJ2-3 | TRBV27 | CASSLSLADTQYF | TGTGCCAGCAGTTTATCATTAGCGGATACGCAGTATTTT
TRBD1 | . | TRBJ1-1 | TRBV29-1 | CSELTGGGVAFF | TGCAGCGAGCTGACAGGGGGCGGGGTGGCTTTCTTT
TRBD2 | . | TRBJ2-7 | TRBV10-3 | CAISVAGPGEQYF | TGTGCCATCAGTGTAGCGGGACCCGGCGAGCAGTACTTC
. | few | TRBJ2-7 | TRBV20-1 | CSASYYEQYF | TGCAGTGCTAGCTACTACGAGCAGTACTTC
. | . | TRBJ1-6 | TRBV10-1 | CASSEGGVGHRNSPLHF | TGCGCCAGCAGTGAGGGGGGCGTTGGACATCGTAATTCACCCCTCCACTTT
TRBD2 | . | TRBJ2-1 | TRBV13 | CASSPETSHEQFF | TGTGCCAGCAGCCCGGAGACTAGCCATGAGCAGTTCTTC